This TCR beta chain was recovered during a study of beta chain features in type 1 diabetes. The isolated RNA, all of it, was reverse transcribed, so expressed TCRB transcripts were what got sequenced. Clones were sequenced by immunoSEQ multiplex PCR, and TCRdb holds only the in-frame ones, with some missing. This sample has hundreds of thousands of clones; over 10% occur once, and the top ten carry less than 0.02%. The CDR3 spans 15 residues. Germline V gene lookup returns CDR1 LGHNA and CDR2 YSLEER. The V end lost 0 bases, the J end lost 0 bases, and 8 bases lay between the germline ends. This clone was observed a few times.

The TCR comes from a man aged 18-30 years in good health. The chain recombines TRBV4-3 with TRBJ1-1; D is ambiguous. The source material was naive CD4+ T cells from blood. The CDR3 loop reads CASSQDIVLNTEAFF. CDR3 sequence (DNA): TGCGCCAGCAGCCAAGATATTGTCCTGAACACTGAAGCTTTCTTT.